This T cell receptor (beta chain) was found in a study of cytomegalovirus exposure and HLA in healthy donors. General study findings and limits: Reported performance of the classifier showed diagnosis of cytomegalovirus status with high specificity and sensitivity. Associated with cytomegalovirus, according to the listing, were 150 to 200 TCR beta chains. One variant, a missense change in DCLRE1C, was linked in a later analysis to TCR beta V- and J-gene trimming.

It was with 60 Vbeta and 13 Jbeta primers that the PCR ran. Here immunoSEQ multiplex PCR was the method, and the copy in TCRdb shows in-frame clones only, minus some. The table includes over 140,000 clones, approximately 80% detected once. Notes on this clone: Its target is not known.

This clonotype was obtained from a man in his forties or fifties in good health and CMV-seronegative. The specimen was PBMCs.

The CDR3 DNA reads as TGTGCCAGCAGTCCACCACCGCCGGGACATAAGCAGTTCTTC. Protein sequence: CASSPPPPGHKQFF. The chain employs TRBV28 and TRBJ2-1; tentative D call: TRBD1 (6 bases). V gave up 5 bases and J gave up 11 bases, with 19 bases separating them. This CDR3 region has 14 residues. Germline V lookup: CDR1 MDHEN, CDR2 SYDVKM.